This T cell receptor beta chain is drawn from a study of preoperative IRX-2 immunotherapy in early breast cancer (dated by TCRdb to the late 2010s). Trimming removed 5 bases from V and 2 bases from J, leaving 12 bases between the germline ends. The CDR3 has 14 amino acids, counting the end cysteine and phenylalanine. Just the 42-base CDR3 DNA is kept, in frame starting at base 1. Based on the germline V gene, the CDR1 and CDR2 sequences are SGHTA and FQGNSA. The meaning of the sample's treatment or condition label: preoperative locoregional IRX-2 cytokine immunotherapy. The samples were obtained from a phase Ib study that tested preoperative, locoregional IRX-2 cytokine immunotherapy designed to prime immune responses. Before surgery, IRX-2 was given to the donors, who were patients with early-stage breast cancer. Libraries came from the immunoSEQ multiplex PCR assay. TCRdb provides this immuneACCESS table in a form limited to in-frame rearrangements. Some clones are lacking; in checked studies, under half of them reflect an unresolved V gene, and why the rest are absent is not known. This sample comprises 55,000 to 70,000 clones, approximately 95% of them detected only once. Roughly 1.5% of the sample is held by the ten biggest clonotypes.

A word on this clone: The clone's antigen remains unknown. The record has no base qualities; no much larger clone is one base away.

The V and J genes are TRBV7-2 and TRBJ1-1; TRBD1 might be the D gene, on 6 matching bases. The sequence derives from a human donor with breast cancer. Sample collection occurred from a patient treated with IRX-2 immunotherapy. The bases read TGTGCCAGCAGCCACTCAGGGGAAAACACTGAAGCTTTCTTT. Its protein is CASSHSGENTEAFF.